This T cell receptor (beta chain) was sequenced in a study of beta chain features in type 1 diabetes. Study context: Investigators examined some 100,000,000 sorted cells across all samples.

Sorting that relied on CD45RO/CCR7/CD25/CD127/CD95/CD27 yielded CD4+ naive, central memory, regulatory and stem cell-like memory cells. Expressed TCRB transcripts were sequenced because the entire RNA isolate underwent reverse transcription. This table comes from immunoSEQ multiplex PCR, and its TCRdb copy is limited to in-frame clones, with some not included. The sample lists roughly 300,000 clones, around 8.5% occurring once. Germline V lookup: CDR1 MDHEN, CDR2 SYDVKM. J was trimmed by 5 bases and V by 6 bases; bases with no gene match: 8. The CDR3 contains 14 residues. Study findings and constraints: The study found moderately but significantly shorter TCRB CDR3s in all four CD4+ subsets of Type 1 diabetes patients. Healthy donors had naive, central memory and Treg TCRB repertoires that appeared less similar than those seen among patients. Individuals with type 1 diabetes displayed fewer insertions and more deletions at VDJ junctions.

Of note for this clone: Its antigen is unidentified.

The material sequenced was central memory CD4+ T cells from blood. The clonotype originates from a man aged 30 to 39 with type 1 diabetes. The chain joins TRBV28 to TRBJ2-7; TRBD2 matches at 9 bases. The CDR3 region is CASSRSGGNDEQYF. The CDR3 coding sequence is TGTGCCAGCAGCCGGAGCGGGGGGAACGACGAGCAGTACTTC. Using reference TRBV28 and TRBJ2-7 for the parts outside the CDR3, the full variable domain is DVKVTQSSRYLVKRTGEKVFLECVQDMDHENMFWYRQDPGLGLRLIYFSYDVKMKEKGDIPEGYSVSREKKERFSLILESASTNQTSMYLCASSRSGGNDEQYFGPGTRLTVT.